This TCR beta chain was recorded in a study of prognosis after radiotherapy for stage I lung cancer. About the research overall: Participants consisted of stage I non-small cell lung cancer patients, who were enrolled between 2018 and January 2019. About seven of the patients had squamous cell carcinoma tumors, while roughly twelve had adenocarcinoma tumors. Distant metastases struck several patients a median of roughly 7 months after radiotherapy; some 14 showed no significant progression.

Genomic DNA provided the template from which TCR beta CDR3 was amplified by two-round multiplex PCR. For every TRBV and TRBJ gene, a specific primer was used in first-round PCR. A second round of PCR was carried out using universal primers. TCRdb reprocessed the multiplex PCR reads with MiXCR, giving one entry per CDR3 protein. The sample consists of around 63,000 distinct CDR3 sequences, around 27% of them appearing once. The CDR3 runs 13 residues. V lost 8 bases, J lost 6 bases, and 6 bases stayed unmatched. The table lists this clonotype with many counts. Specimen: PBMCs, collected before or after stereotactic body radiation therapy (not recorded which). V and J are TRBV12-3 or TRBV12-4 and TRBJ2-2; 7 bases agree with TRBD2. This receptor was taken from a donor at least 50 years old with non-small cell lung cancer. CDR3 sequence: CASEDGGAGELFF. CDR3 in DNA: TGTGCCAGCGAAGATGGGGGGGCCGGGGAGCTGTTTTTT.